The rows below give T cell receptor beta chains drawn from one sample of a study of blood T cells in healthy people across ages. TCRdb analysed the 5' RACE reads with MiXCR anew, one entry per CDR3 protein. The top ten hold roughly 7.9% of the sample, which has about 1.5 million distinct CDR3 sequences, approximately 42% seen once. The sample consisted of blood. These receptors were collected from a woman between 18 and 29 years old in good health. CDR3s include the opening cysteine and the closing phenylalanine or tryptophan. D genes are given only for firm matches. Clone size, where shown, is once, few, many, or a class for clones that have expanded.

CDR3 protein	CDR3 DNA	V gene	J gene	clone size	D gene
CASQIDYEQYF	TGTGCCAGCCAAATCGATTACGAGCAGTACTTC	TRBV27	TRBJ2-7	-	-
CAREKDEQYF	TGTGCCAGGGAAAAGGATGAGCAGTACTTC	TRBV2	TRBJ2-5	-	-
CSANQDFTVAFF	TGCAGTGCAAACCAGGATTTCACGGTAGCTTTCTTT	TRBV20-1	TRBJ1-1	-	-
CASSPRASELYNEQFF	TGTGCCAGCTCACCAAGGGCTAGCGAATTATACAATGAGCAGTTCTTC	TRBV18	TRBJ2-1	-	-
CASSFLGGAGGNIQYF	TGTGCCAGCAGCTTCCTGGGAGGGGCTGGGGGAAACATTCAGTACTTC	TRBV21-1	TRBJ2-4	-	-
CASSTATGMLNYGYTF	TGTGCCAGTAGTACGGCCACAGGGATGTTAAACTATGGCTACACCTTC	TRBV19	TRBJ1-2	-	-
CASSEGPPGVYEQYF	TGCGCCAGCAGTGAGGGGCCACCGGGAGTCTACGAGCAGTACTTC	TRBV10-2	TRBJ2-7	few	-
CASSLFSGGPQETQYF	TGTGCCAGCAGTTTATTTAGCGGGGGGCCCCAAGAGACCCAGTACTTC	TRBV27	TRBJ2-5	-	TRBD2
CASSLQGATGEQYF	TGTGCCAGCAGTTTACAGGGGGCGACGGGTGAGCAGTACTTC	TRBV27	TRBJ2-4	once	TRBD1
CSAPRGSGSYEQYF	TGCAGTGCCCCTCGGGGGAGCGGCTCCTACGAGCAGTACTTC	TRBV20-1	TRBJ2-7	few	-
CASSQRGSLTDTQYF	TGTGCCAGCAGCCAAAGGGGGAGCCTCACAGATACGCAGTATTTT	TRBV14	TRBJ2-3	-	-
CASGSGQLRTDTQYF	TGTGCTAGTGGTTCGGGACAGCTTCGCACAGATACGCAGTATTTT	TRBV12-5	TRBJ2-3	-	TRBD1
CASSSSSAFTEAFF	TGTGCCAGCAGTTCGAGTTCAGCCTTCACTGAAGCTTTCTTT	TRBV12-3/TRBV12-4	TRBJ1-1	-	-